This record concerns one T cell receptor beta chain sequence. These data belong to a study of CD8+ T cells in alopecia areata. Extracted RNA was reverse transcribed, and the resulting cDNA served as sequencing template. Method: immunoSEQ multiplex PCR; TCRdb's copy keeps in-frame clones and lacks some. Among approximately 9,300 clones listed, around 67% were seen once. Researchers gathered lesional scalp punch biopsies and peripheral blood from patients with alopecia areata. The V gene lost 2 bases and the J gene lost 4 bases, with 11 bases spanning the gap. The germline V gene encodes CDR1 KGHSH and CDR2 LQKENI. CDR3 size: 14 residues.

The TCR comes from a human donor with alopecia areata. The genes are TRBV18 and TRBJ1-2; D may be TRBD1 (5 bases). Sequences were obtained from skin. CDR3 sequence (DNA): TGTGCCAGCTCACCAGGGGCAGGTGGCTATGGCTACACCTTC. Translating gives CASSPGAGGYGYTF.